The 31 T cell receptor beta chains reported below all come from one sample, sequenced in a study of cytomegalovirus exposure and HLA in healthy donors. PCR used 60 Vbeta primers and 13 Jbeta primers. Produced via immunoSEQ multiplex PCR; TCRdb's table is partial and in-frame only. The profile covers around 150,000 clones, with under 75% appearing a single time and around 7.1% taken by the ten largest. The sample consisted of PBMCs. These receptors all stem from a woman aged 55 to 70 in good health and CMV-seropositive.

The rearrangement links TRBV10-3 to TRBJ2-7; weak D call: TRBD1 (5 bases). CDR1 and CDR2 (germline): ENHRY, SYGVKD. The V end was cut by 2 bases, the J end by 3 bases, with 20 bases between. This CDR3 has 17 amino acids. CDR3 sequence: CAISEASSTGTYYEQYF. CDR3 DNA: TGTGCCATCAGTGAGGCCAGTAGTACAGGTACCTACTACGAGCAGTACTTC.

The chain links TRBV5-1 to TRBJ2-5, with 9 bases that match TRBD2. The J segment lost 5 bases and the V segment lost 7 bases, leaving 15 bases of the junction unmatched. Germline V gene lookup returns CDR1 SGHRS and CDR2 YFSETQ. There are 16 residues in the CDR3. CDR3 protein: CASSPSGSGSLETQYF. The CDR3 DNA reads as TGCGCCAGCTCCCCGAGCGGTAGCGGGAGTCTGGAGACCCAGTACTTC. The full variable domain, in which reference TRBV5-1 and TRBJ2-5 provide the parts outside the CDR3, is KAGVTQTPRYLIKTRGQQVTLSCSPISGHRSVSWYQQTPGQGLQFLFEYFSETQRNKGNFPGRFSGRQFSNSRSEMNVSTLELGDSALYLCASSPSGSGSLETQYFGPGTRLLVL.

The CDR3 sequence: CATSSDMSGRAIQYF. In DNA form, the CDR3 reads TGTGCCACCAGCAGCGACATGAGCGGGAGAGCTATCCAGTACTTC. The chain joins TRBV15 to TRBJ2-4; 8 bases are a match to TRBD2. V dropped 3 bases and J dropped 13; count of bases not matched to a gene: 14. CDR3 length equals 15 residues. The germline V gene has CDR1 LNHNV and CDR2 YYDKDF (reference sequence).

This chain joins TRBV5-1 and TRBJ2-1; 13 bases map to TRBD2. The CDR3 contains 21 residues. CDR1 is SGHRS, CDR2 YFSETQ, per germline. Unmatched junction bases numbered 25, after V lost 9 bases and J lost 4 bases. The CDR3 spells CATSVGGGWTSGRVEYNEQFF. For the CDR3, the DNA is TGCGCCACGTCAGTTGGCGGGGGCTGGACTAGCGGGAGAGTAGAGTACAATGAGCAGTTCTTC.

The sample holds a few counts of this clone. The chain has TRBV28 and TRBJ1-1, with no clear D. Trimming took off 5 bases at V and 0 bases at J, with 4 bases between the two ends. The CDR3 covers 12 residues. The germline V gene has CDR1 MDHEN and CDR2 SYDVKM. The CDR3 sequence is CASSVVNTEAFF. The CDR3 DNA is TGTGCCAGCAGTGTCGTGAACACTGAAGCTTTCTTT.

The V gene is TRBV7-2, the J gene TRBJ1-5; TRBD1 matches 7 bases. J gave up 5 bases and V 2 bases, and 9 bases lay outside the gene matches. This CDR3 is 16 amino acids long. Germline V gene sequence: CDR1 SGHTA, CDR2 FQGNSA. CDR3 sequence (DNA): TGTGCCAGCAGCTTATATCTCCGACAGGGTTATCAGCCCCAGCATTTT. The encoded protein is CASSLYLRQGYQPQHF.

This clone occurred once. The CDR3 spells CAWNLANEQFF. The CDR3 DNA follows: TGTGCCTGGAATTTAGCAAATGAGCAGTTCTTC. The chain is built from TRBV30 and TRBJ2-1; D gene ambiguous. The V gene's germline CDR1 is GTSNPN and CDR2 SVGIG (reference sequence). Trimming took off 4 bases at V and 7 bases at J, with 8 bases between the two ends. The length of the CDR3 is 11 residues.

Turning to this clone: Other nucleotide sequences from this sample produce the same CDR3. The J gene is TRBJ2-3, the V gene TRBV6-5; the D gene is possibly TRBD2 (6 bases). The CDR3 has 15 amino acids. Between the trimmed V and J ends, which lost 5 bases and 3 bases, there was a span of 15 bases. Germline CDR1 reads MNHEY; CDR2 reads SVGAGI. For the CDR3, the DNA is TGTGCCAGCAGTCCCGGCGGGGTGGTTACAGATACGCAGTATTTT. Translating gives CASSPGGVVTDTQYF.

The rearrangement uses TRBV5-1 and TRBJ1-1, with D unresolved. Trimming cost V 4 bases and J 5 bases, with 12 bases left between them. The germline gives CDR1 SGHRS, CDR2 YFSETQ. This CDR3 contains 13 residues. The CDR3 DNA reads TGCGCCAGCAGCCTGATCGGGGATACTGAAGCTTTCTTT. This translates into CASSLIGDTEAFF.

The sample holds one count of this clone. The chain combines TRBV29-1 with TRBJ2-2; D call uncertain. This CDR3 has 11 residues. Trimming cost V 7 bases and J 5 bases, with 8 bases left between them. CDR1 is SQVTM and CDR2 is ANQGSEA in the germline V gene. CDR3 coding DNA: TGCAGCGCAACAGAGACCGGGGAGCTGTTTTTT. Protein sequence: CSATETGELFF.

Only one count was recorded for this clone. The chain recombines TRBV6-5 with TRBJ1-5; 7 nucleotides align to TRBD1. J gave up 7 bases and V 8 bases, and 11 bases lay outside the gene matches. Germline values: CDR1 MNHEY, CDR2 SVGAGI. The CDR3 consists of 14 residues. The CDR3 protein is CASSLQGSEQPQHF. DNA for the CDR3: TGTGCCAGCTCCCTACAGGGGAGCGAACAGCCCCAGCATTTT.

The sample holds a few counts of this clone. V gene TRBV19 combines with J gene TRBJ2-3; possible D gene TRBD2, 6 bases. The germline V and J ends were trimmed by 2 bases and 6 bases, with 12 bases remaining between them. This CDR3 spans 14 amino acids. Germline CDR1 reads LNHDA; CDR2 reads SQIVND (reference sequence). CDR3 DNA: TGTGCCAGTAGTATAAGATCGGAGGGGGATACGCAGTATTTT. Translating it yields CASSIRSEGDTQYF.

The chain uses TRBV5-6 and TRBJ2-1; possible D gene TRBD1, 5 bases. V gave up 1 base and J gave up 5 bases, with 13 bases separating them. This CDR3 region has 15 residues. Germline V CDR1 and CDR2: SGHDT, YYEEEE. The CDR3 DNA sequence: TGTGCCAGCAGCTTGTACAGGTTACGGGACAATGAGCAGTTCTTC. Translating it yields CASSLYRLRDNEQFF.

This clone appeared a few times. The J gene is TRBJ2-1, the V gene TRBV9; 12 positions match TRBD2. V lost 3 bases and J lost 6; bases outside the gene matches: 4. Germline-derived CDR1 and CDR2 are SGDLS and YYNGEE. The CDR3 runs to 15 residues. The CDR3 DNA reads as TGTGCCAGCAGCGAGACTAGCGGGAGATCCAATGAGCAGTTCTTC. Its translation is CASSETSGRSNEQFF. Full variable domain (missing parts from reference TRBV9 and TRBJ2-1): DSGVTQTPKHLITATGQRVTLRCSPRSGDLSVYWYQQSLDQGLQFLIQYYNGEERAKGNILERFSAQQFPDLHSELNLSSLELGDSALYFCASSETSGRSNEQFFGPGTRLTVL.

This clone appeared a single time. This chain uses TRBV9 with TRBJ2-5; D possibly corresponds to TRBD1 (5 bases). Between the trimmed V and J ends, which lost 7 bases and 0 bases, there was a span of 10 bases. The CDR3 length is 13 residues. CDR1 SGDLS and CDR2 YYNGEE come from the germline V gene. CDR3 nucleotide sequence: TGTGCCAGCTCAGGGTTGCACCAAGAGACCCAGTACTTC. Its translation is CASSGLHQETQYF.

The chain is built from TRBV28 and TRBJ1-1; D is perhaps TRBD1 (6 bases). The V gene lost 2 bases and the J gene lost 1 base, with 11 bases spanning the gap. Looked up from germline, CDR1 is MDHEN and CDR2 is SYDVKM. The CDR3 has 15 residues. DNA for the CDR3: TGTGCCAGCAGTTTACCCGGACAGACGAACACTGAAGCTTTCTTT. It specifies CASSLPGQTNTEAFF. Using reference TRBV28 and TRBJ1-1 for the parts outside the CDR3, the full variable domain is DVKVTQSSRYLVKRTGEKVFLECVQDMDHENMFWYRQDPGLGLRLIYFSYDVKMKEKGDIPEGYSVSREKKERFSLILESASTNQTSMYLCASSLPGQTNTEAFFGQGTRLTVV.

The V gene is TRBV30, the J gene TRBJ2-3; D not certain. The V end was cut by 3 bases, the J end by 0 bases, with 7 bases between. Germline CDR1 and CDR2: GTSNPN and SVGIG (reference sequence). This CDR3 is 13 amino acids long. The CDR3 bases are TGTGCCTGGAGCCCCGGGAGCACAGATACGCAGTATTTT. Amino acid sequence: CAWSPGSTDTQYF.

V is TRBV10-1 and J is TRBJ2-1, with 13 bases that match TRBD2. Germline V gene sequence: CDR1 WNHNN, CDR2 SYGVQD (reference sequence). The CDR3 has 16 residues. V lost 2 bases, J lost 6 bases, and 4 bases stayed unmatched. The CDR3 DNA follows: TGCGCCAGCAGTGAGACTGGGACTAGCGGGGTCAATGAGCAGTTCTTC. Residues: CASSETGTSGVNEQFF.

The CDR3: CASSLAQGSPTDTQYF. DNA for the CDR3: TGTGCCAGCAGCTTAGCTCAGGGATCTCCTACAGATACGCAGTATTTT. This chain links TRBV7-3 with TRBJ2-3; a possible D gene is TRBD1 (5 bases). Germline assignment: CDR1 SGHTA and CDR2 FQGTGA. The CDR3 has 16 residues. The V gene lost 2 bases and the J gene lost 3 bases, with 15 bases spanning the gap.

V gene TRBV9 combines with J gene TRBJ2-1; unclear D gene. Per germline, CDR1 SGDLS and CDR2 YYNGEE. The length of the CDR3 is 15 residues. Trimming left V 0 bases short and J 4 bases short, with 11 bases between. The CDR3 loop reads CASSVEVTSYNEQFF. CDR3 DNA sequence: TGTGCCAGCAGCGTAGAAGTGACAAGTTACAATGAGCAGTTCTTC.

The chain couples TRBV9 to TRBJ1-1; perhaps TRBD1 as D (6 bases). Trimming pared 2 bases from V and 6 bases from J, leaving 14 bases between. The CDR3 loop spans 14 amino acids. CDR1 is SGDLS and CDR2 is YYNGEE in the germline V gene. The CDR3 DNA reads TGTGCCAGCAGCGTCACACCCGGGACATCTGAAGCTTTCTTT. It is translated as CASSVTPGTSEAFF.

The J gene is TRBJ2-7, the V gene TRBV7-8; TRBD2 matches at 7 bases. V lost 1 base and J lost 3; bases outside the gene matches: 6. CDR1 and CDR2 (germline): SGHVS, FQNEAQ. The CDR3 runs to 15 residues. The CDR3, as DNA: TGTGCCAGCAGCTTAGTGCGGGAGAGGTTCTACGAGCAGTACTTC. It encodes CASSLVRERFYEQYF.

The rearrangement links TRBV6-5 to TRBJ1-2, with D perhaps TRBD1 (5 bases). The V and J ends lost 0 bases and 3 bases respectively, with 8 bases between them. The germline V gene encodes CDR1 MNHEY and CDR2 SVGAGI. This CDR3 has 14 residues. The DNA for the CDR3 is TGTGCCAGCAGTTACTCAGGGGTCTACTATGGCTACACCTTC. Protein: CASSYSGVYYGYTF.

This clone appeared once. In DNA, the CDR3 is TGTGCCAGCAGCTTGGACGCGACTCAGTACAATGAGCAGTTCTTC. Translation gives CASSLDATQYNEQFF. The V gene is TRBV5-4, the J gene TRBJ2-1; D remains ambiguous. Trimming stripped 0 bases from V and 4 bases from J, with 11 bases between. CDR1 and CDR2 (germline): SGHNT, YYREEE (reference sequence). The CDR3 contains 15 residues.

Here the CDR3 DNA reads TGTGCCAGCAGCTCACTAGCGGGAGGGGAGAATGAGCAGTTCTTC. Its protein product is CASSSLAGGENEQFF. The rearrangement joins TRBV7-3 to TRBJ2-1, with TRBD2 matching over 13 bases. This CDR3 has 15 residues. The ends lost 4 bases at V and 7 bases at J; junction bases unmatched: 4. The germline CDR1 and CDR2 sequences are SGHTA and FQGTGA.

The V and J genes are TRBV6-1 and TRBJ1-1; TRBD1 is a possible D gene (5 bases). Germline V gene lookup returns CDR1 MNHNS and CDR2 SASEGT. CDR3 length equals 15 residues. V was trimmed by 1 base and J by 0 bases, leaving 9 bases between them. CDR3 amino acids: CASSEEPGMNTEAFF. CDR3 in DNA: TGTGCCAGCAGTGAAGAACCAGGGATGAACACTGAAGCTTTCTTT.

This clone was seen only a few times. V is TRBV5-6 and J is TRBJ1-4, with a weak D call TRBD1 (5 bases). CDR3 size: 15 residues. Germline V gives CDR1 SGHDT, CDR2 YYEEEE. Trimming shortened V by 2 bases and J by 8 bases, and 16 bases separated the two germline ends. In DNA, the CDR3 is TGTGCCAGCAGCTTAAGGCGGGGGAGGGGAGAAAAACTGTTTTTT. It specifies CASSLRRGRGEKLFF. The full variable domain, in which reference TRBV5-6 and TRBJ1-4 provide the parts outside the CDR3, is DAGVTQSPTHLIKTRGQQVTLRCSPKSGHDTVSWYQQALGQGPQFIFQYYEEEERQRGNFPDRFSGHQFPNYSSELNVNALLLGDSALYLCASSLRRGRGEKLFFGSGTQLSVL.

This chain uses TRBV28 with TRBJ1-3, with a possible D match to TRBD1 (5 bases). Looked up from germline, CDR1 is MDHEN and CDR2 is SYDVKM. Deletions cut 3 bases from V and 0 bases from J, with 15 bases between. The CDR3 is 17 amino acids. The CDR3 loop is CASSLRLGGGSGNTIYF. CDR3 bases: TGTGCCAGCAGTTTGAGGCTCGGGGGAGGCTCTGGAAACACCATATATTTT. The entire variable domain, with the rest obtained from reference TRBV28 and TRBJ1-3, is as follows: DVKVTQSSRYLVKRTGEKVFLECVQDMDHENMFWYRQDPGLGLRLIYFSYDVKMKEKGDIPEGYSVSREKKERFSLILESASTNQTSMYLCASSLRLGGGSGNTIYFGEGSWLTVV.

The V gene is TRBV4-3, the J gene TRBJ2-7; maybe TRBD1 (6 bases). Germline V CDR1 and CDR2: LGHNA, YSLEER. Trimming took off 1 base at V and 3 bases at J, with 10 bases between the two ends. The CDR3 loop spans 14 amino acids. The CDR3 nucleotides are TGCGCCAGCAGCCAAGGCCAGGGGAACTACGAGCAGTACTTC. The encoded protein is CASSQGQGNYEQYF.

The rearrangement links TRBV5-4 to TRBJ2-7; 8 nucleotides match TRBD1. The CDR3 is made up of 15 amino acids. Per germline, CDR1 SGHNT and CDR2 YYREEE (reference sequence). Trimming at V came to 3 bases and at J to 6 bases, leaving 11 bases not matched to a gene. This CDR3 reads CASSWPGQGRVEQYF. The CDR3 coding sequence is TGTGCCAGCAGCTGGCCCGGACAGGGAAGGGTCGAGCAGTACTTC.

J is TRBJ2-7 and V is TRBV4-1; maybe TRBD2 (5 bases). This CDR3 contains 15 residues. Germline CDR1 MGHRA, CDR2 YSYEKL. Trimming took 0 bases from V and 0 from J, leaving 9 bases between them. The CDR3 DNA reads TGCGCCAGCAGCCAAGAACAGAGGGTCTCCTACGAGCAGTACTTC. Translated: CASSQEQRVSYEQYF.